One sample yielded the 8 T cell receptor beta chains listed below, sequenced in a study of T cell responses to AZD1222 COVID-19 vaccine. Libraries were prepared by immunoSEQ multiplex PCR; TCRdb keeps only in-frame clonotypes and omits some of them. The data hold approximately 99,000 clones, with 70% to 90% observed a single time. Sequencing was performed on peripheral blood, taken on day 0 of AZD1222 vaccination. The receptors stem from an adult in good health.

V is TRBV7-6 and J is TRBJ2-2; 7 bases line up with TRBD1. Per germline, CDR1 SGHVS and CDR2 FNYEAQ. J was trimmed by 1 base and V by 5 bases; bases with no gene match: 13. CDR3 length: 18 residues. The CDR3 spells CASSTFIGDSVNTGELFF. CDR3 bases: TGTGCCAGCAGCACATTTATAGGGGACAGTGTGAACACCGGGGAGCTGTTTTTT.

The chain has TRBV4-1 and TRBJ2-2; 7 bases fit TRBD1. There are 18 residues in the CDR3. Germline CDR1 MGHRA, CDR2 YSYEKL. V dropped 0 bases and J dropped 2; count of bases not matched to a gene: 9. This CDR3 is CASSQDATGTANTGELFF. The CDR3 nucleotides read TGCGCCAGCAGCCAAGACGCAACCGGGACAGCTAACACCGGGGAGCTGTTTTTT.

This clone was seen a single time. V gene TRBV11-2 combines with J gene TRBJ1-4; 7 bases align to TRBD1. This CDR3 is built from 13 residues. The trim removed 4 bases at V and 8 bases at J, leaving 4 bases unmatched. CDR1 is SGHAT, CDR2 FQNNGV, per germline. The CDR3 nucleotides are TGTGCCAGCAGCTCTGACAGGGAAGAAAAACTGTTTTTT. It specifies CASSSDREEKLFF.

This clone has more than one count but fewer than ten. Here the CDR3 DNA reads TGTGCCAGCTCACCACACGTGAACACTGAAGCTTTCTTT. This encodes CASSPHVNTEAFF. V gene TRBV18 combines with J gene TRBJ1-1; D is uncertain. In germline, CDR1 is KGHSH, CDR2 LQKENI. The CDR3 consists of 13 residues. Trimming took off 1 base at V and 0 bases at J, with 3 bases between the two ends.

The DNA of the CDR3 is TGTGCCAGCAGCCCTGCAGGGGGCTGGGAGACCCAGTACTTC. As protein: CASSPAGGWETQYF. The V call is TRBV5-4, the J call TRBJ2-5, with TRBD1 identical over 8 bases. The V gene end was trimmed by 4 bases and the J gene end by 5 bases; junction bases not matched to a gene: 7. Germline values: CDR1 SGHNT, CDR2 YYREEE (reference sequence). The CDR3 has 14 amino acids.

The V call is TRBV4-3, the J call TRBJ2-3, with TRBD1 as a possible D gene (5 bases). The CDR3 spans 14 residues. Deletions cut 0 bases from V and 8 bases from J, with 12 bases between. Looked up from germline, CDR1 is LGHNA and CDR2 is YSLEER. As DNA, the CDR3 is TGCGCCAGCAGCCAAGATAGGGGCGATGGTACGCAGTATTTT. Its protein product is CASSQDRGDGTQYF.

The rearrangement joins TRBV2 to TRBJ1-2; TRBD1 matches at 10 bases. The germline V gene has CDR1 SNHLY and CDR2 FYNNEI. Germline trimming cut 7 bases from V and 3 bases from J; bases unmatched to any gene: 14. This CDR3 is built from 17 residues. Written as DNA, the CDR3 is TGTGCCAGCAATCCGGTCAGGACAGGGGGTACGGACTATGGCTACACCTTC. Translation gives CASNPVRTGGTDYGYTF.

The chain couples TRBV7-2 to TRBJ2-6, with a possible D match to TRBD1 (6 bases). V shed 3 bases and J shed 0 bases, with 15 bases lying between them. This CDR3 has 18 amino acids. Germline V gene lookup returns CDR1 SGHTA and CDR2 FQGNSA. The CDR3: CASSLTRQAGSGANVLTF. CDR3 in DNA: TGTGCCAGCAGCTTGACCCGACAGGCAGGCTCTGGGGCCAACGTCCTGACTTTC.